The 10 T cell receptor beta chains listed next were all sequenced from one sample in a study of blood T cell repertoires in COVID-19. Produced via immunoSEQ multiplex PCR; TCRdb's table is partial and in-frame only. The data hold 100,000 or so clones, with around four fifths observed a single time. Source material: peripheral blood. The source is a woman between 70 and 85 years old with acute or convalescent COVID-19.

This clone has more than one count but fewer than ten. The identical CDR3 is also encoded by other nucleotide sequences in the sample. The genes are TRBV2 and TRBJ1-1; TRBD1 matches 11 bases. The V and J ends lost 5 bases and 0 bases, in that order; junction bases with no gene match: 5. Germline V lookup: CDR1 SNHLY, CDR2 FYNNEI. This CDR3 comprises 16 residues. CDR3 nucleotides: TGTGCCAGCAGTAGGGGACAGGGGGTGATGAACACTGAAGCTTTCTTT. It yields the protein CASSRGQGVMNTEAFF.

This clone was seen a few times. V usage is TRBV29-1 and J usage is TRBJ2-1; 10 bases match TRBD2. The trim removed 5 bases at V and 8 bases at J, leaving 6 bases unmatched. The CDR3 spans 13 residues. Germline loops: CDR1 SQVTM, CDR2 ANQGSEA. The CDR3 DNA reads as TGCAGCGTTCCGGGACTAGCGACCGATGAGCAGTTCTTC. Translating gives CSVPGLATDEQFF.

The J gene is TRBJ2-3, the V gene TRBV30; 8 nucleotides agree with TRBD2. The V and J ends lost 0 bases and 0 bases, in that order; junction bases with no gene match: 5. The germline V gene encodes CDR1 GTSNPN and CDR2 SVGIG (reference sequence). This CDR3 has 16 residues. The CDR3 DNA reads as TGTGCCTGGAGTGTAGGGTCTAGCGGGAGCACAGATACGCAGTATTTT. Amino acids: CAWSVGSSGSTDTQYF. Complete variable domain (other parts from reference TRBV30 and TRBJ2-3): SQTIHQWPATLVQPVGSPLSLECTVEGTSNPNLYWYRQAAGRGLQLLFYSVGIGQISSEVPQNLSASRPQDRQFILSSKKLLLSDSGFYLCAWSVGSSGSTDTQYFGPGTRLTVL.

This chain connects TRBV7-2 to TRBJ1-2, with a weak D call TRBD1 (5 bases). Trimming pared 5 bases from V and 5 bases from J, leaving 18 bases between. CDR1 and CDR2 from the germline V gene are SGHTA and FQGNSA. The CDR3 totals 15 residues. The CDR3 here is CASSPRLGGEYGYTF. CDR3 DNA: TGTGCCAGCAGCCCCCGGTTGGGGGGGGAGTATGGCTACACCTTC.

The rearrangement links TRBV7-3 to TRBJ2-5, with 7 bases aligning to TRBD2. Losses at the gene ends were 2 bases for V and 2 bases for J; bases not matched to a gene: 5. Germline lookup yields CDR1 SGHTA and CDR2 FQGTGA. This CDR3 has 15 residues. CDR3 in DNA: TGTGCCAGCAGCTTAGGGCGGGGGATGCAAGAGACCCAGTACTTC. It is translated as CASSLGRGMQETQYF.

The chain couples TRBV9 to TRBJ2-5; perhaps TRBD2 as D (6 bases). The V end was cut by 6 bases, the J end by 2 bases, with 14 bases between. The CDR3 runs 14 residues. Germline V lookup: CDR1 SGDLS, CDR2 YYNGEE. This CDR3 reads CASTRGWAQETQYF. The CDR3 bases are TGTGCCAGCACCCGGGGGTGGGCTCAAGAGACCCAGTACTTC. Full variable domain (remainder filled in from reference TRBV9 and TRBJ2-5): DSGVTQTPKHLITATGQRVTLRCSPRSGDLSVYWYQQSLDQGLQFLIQYYNGEERAKGNILERFSAQQFPDLHSELNLSSLELGDSALYFCASTRGWAQETQYFGPGTRLLVL.

V and J are TRBV30 and TRBJ1-1; 7 bases agree with TRBD1. With 5 bases clipped from V and 5 bases from J, the junction kept 5 bases outside the gene matches. Germline CDR1 reads GTSNPN; CDR2 reads SVGIG (reference sequence). This CDR3 spans 12 amino acids. The DNA for the CDR3 is TGTGCCTGGCGGACAGGCGGAACTGAAGCTTTCTTT. Translated, it gives CAWRTGGTEAFF.

The chain uses TRBV30 and TRBJ1-3; D unresolved. The germline V and J ends were trimmed by 0 bases and 4 bases, with 10 bases remaining between them. The CDR3 runs 14 residues. Germline assignment: CDR1 GTSNPN and CDR2 SVGIG (reference sequence). Written as DNA, the CDR3 is TGTGCCTGGAGTGTAGCCCCAGGAGGAAACACCATATATTTT. Its protein is CAWSVAPGGNTIYF.

This clone was counted a single time. The chain employs TRBV6-5 and TRBJ1-1, with 8 positions matching TRBD1. This CDR3 contains 13 residues. The V segment lost 7 bases and the J segment 11 bases; nucleotides outside the gene matches: 12. CDR1 is MNHEY and CDR2 is SVGAGI in the germline V gene. The CDR3 region is CASTNLDRDRAFF. The CDR3 nucleotides read TGTGCCAGCACTAACTTAGATAGGGACAGGGCTTTCTTT.

The rearrangement uses TRBV2 and TRBJ2-3; D not certain. V was trimmed by 5 bases and J by 2 bases, leaving 2 bases between them. The germline CDR1 and CDR2 sequences are SNHLY and FYNNEI. CDR3 length: 11 amino acids. The DNA of the CDR3 is TGTGCCAGCAGTTACACAGATACGCAGTATTTT. Translated: CASSYTDTQYF.